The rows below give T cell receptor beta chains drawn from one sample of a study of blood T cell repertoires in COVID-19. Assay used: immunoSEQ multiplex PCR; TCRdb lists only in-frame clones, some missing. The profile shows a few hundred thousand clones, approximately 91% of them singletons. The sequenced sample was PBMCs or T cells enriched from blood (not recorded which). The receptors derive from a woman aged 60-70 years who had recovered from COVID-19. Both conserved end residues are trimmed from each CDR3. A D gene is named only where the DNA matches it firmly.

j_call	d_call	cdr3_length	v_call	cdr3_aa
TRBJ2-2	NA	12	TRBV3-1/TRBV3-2	ASGLFTNTGELF
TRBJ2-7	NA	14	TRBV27	ASSPLGDIPSYEQY
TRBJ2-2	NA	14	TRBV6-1	ASSERGRADTGELF
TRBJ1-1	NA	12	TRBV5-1	ASSAQGLHTEAF
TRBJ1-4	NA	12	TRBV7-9	ASSLAGLGEKLF
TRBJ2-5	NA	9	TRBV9	ASSSGETQY
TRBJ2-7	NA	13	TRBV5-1	ASSRGGGGTREQY
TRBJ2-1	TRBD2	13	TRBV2	ASRESGGHYNEQF
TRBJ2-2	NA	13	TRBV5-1	ASSLDQGRTGELF
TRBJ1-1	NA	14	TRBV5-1	ASSLGGRLMNTEAF
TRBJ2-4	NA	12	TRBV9	ASSGGVAKNIQY
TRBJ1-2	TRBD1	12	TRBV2	ASSSTGGGYGYT